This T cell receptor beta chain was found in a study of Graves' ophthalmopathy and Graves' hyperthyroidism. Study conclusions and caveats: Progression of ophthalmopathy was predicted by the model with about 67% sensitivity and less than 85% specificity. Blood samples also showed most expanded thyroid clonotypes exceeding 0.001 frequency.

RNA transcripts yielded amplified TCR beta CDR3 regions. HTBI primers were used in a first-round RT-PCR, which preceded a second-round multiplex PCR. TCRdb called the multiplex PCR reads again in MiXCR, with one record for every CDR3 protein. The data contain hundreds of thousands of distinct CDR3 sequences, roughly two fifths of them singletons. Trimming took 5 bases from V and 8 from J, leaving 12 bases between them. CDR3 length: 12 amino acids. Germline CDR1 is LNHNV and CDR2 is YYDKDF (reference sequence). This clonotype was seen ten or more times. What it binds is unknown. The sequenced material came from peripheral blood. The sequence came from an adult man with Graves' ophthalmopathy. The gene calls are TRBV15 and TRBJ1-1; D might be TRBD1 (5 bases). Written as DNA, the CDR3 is TGTGCCACCAGCCACCGGGGGGAGGAAGCTTTCTTT. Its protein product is CATSHRGEEAFF.